This T cell receptor (beta chain) appears in the sequencing data of a study of a mutant IDH1 vaccine in newly diagnosed glioma. About the study: All eight of the vaccinations patients received fell in weeks 1, 3, 5, 7, 11, 15, 19 and 23. Once 4-6 weeks had passed after radiotherapy alone, vaccination started, or it started with temozolomide cycles. Study-level findings and limits: Among patients, roughly 95% showed immune responses induced by the vaccine. Changes in the top peripheral T cell clonotypes seemingly had no bearing on pseudoprogression.

The V end was cut by 1 base, the J end by 3 bases, with 1 base between. Germline assignment: CDR1 SNHLY and CDR2 FYNNEI. The CDR3 contains 11 residues. Method: immunoSEQ multiplex PCR; TCRdb's copy keeps in-frame clones and lacks some. The sample shows tens of thousands of clones, roughly 85% of them seen only once. On this clone itself: Its matching antigen is unknown.

Time point denoted: week 23, last vaccination. A single vaccine dose contained 300 ug of mutant IDH1 20-mer peptide, and topical imiquimod was used with it. This TCR derives from a man aged 30-40 years with glioma. Some clones in this sample may be carry-over from other donors' samples. Specimen: PBMCs, collected from a glioma patient whose treatment included an IDH1 peptide vaccine. V usage is TRBV2 and J usage is TRBJ2-7, with D uncertain. The DNA of the CDR3 is TGTGCCAGCAGTGAAGTCTACGAGCAGTACTTC. Protein: CASSEVYEQYF.